A single sample is the source of the 5 T cell receptor beta chains below, sequenced in a study of T cells in Graves' hyperthyroidism and ophthalmopathy. RNA transcripts provided the source from which TCR beta CDR3 regions were amplified. During a first-round RT-PCR of the TCR CDR3, the HTBI primer set was used. TCRdb used MiXCR to reprocess the multiplex PCR reads, holding one entry per CDR3 protein. This table holds 550,000 to 600,000 distinct CDR3 sequences, about 43% found once. The material sequenced was peripheral blood or thyroid tissue (not recorded which). These receptors came from an adult woman with Graves' disease, either hyperthyroidism or ophthalmopathy (not recorded which).

V is TRBV10-3 and J is TRBJ1-4; perhaps TRBD1 as D (5 bases). The germline gives CDR1 ENHRY, CDR2 SYGVKD. V was pared by 4 bases and J by 8 bases, with 14 bases between. The CDR3 covers 14 residues. CDR3 protein: CAISGQDKREKLFF. The CDR3 nucleotides read TGTGCCATCAGTGGCCAGGACAAGAGGGAAAAACTGTTTTTT.

V gene TRBV9 combines with J gene TRBJ1-4; weak D call: TRBD1 (6 bases). This CDR3 region has 17 residues. V shed 5 bases and J shed 4 bases, with 21 bases lying between them. Germline V gene lookup returns CDR1 SGDLS and CDR2 YYNGEE. DNA for the CDR3: TGTGCCAGCAGTGAAGCTCTAGCGGGAGGGGGTAATGAAAAACTGTTTTTT. Its translation is CASSEALAGGGNEKLFF.

The chain joins TRBV25-1 to TRBJ2-7, with a weak D call TRBD1 (6 bases). The CDR3 extends over 13 amino acids. Germline assignment: CDR1 MGHDK and CDR2 SYGVNS. Deletions cut 4 bases from V and 5 bases from J, with 12 bases between. The CDR3 protein is CASSVQGRNEQYF. CDR3 sequence (DNA): TGTGCCAGCAGTGTGCAGGGGAGAAACGAGCAGTACTTC.

CDR3 bases: TGTGCCCACCAGGTGAACACTGAAGCTTTCTTT. It translates to CAHQVNTEAFF. This rearrangement joins TRBV7-8 to TRBJ1-1; D is unclear. This CDR3 contains 11 residues. CDR1 and CDR2 (germline): SGHVS, FQNEAQ. V was pared by 11 bases and J by 0 bases, with 7 bases between.

This chain uses TRBV11-2 with TRBJ1-2, with TRBD1 as a possible D gene (6 bases). Germline lookup yields CDR1 SGHAT and CDR2 FQNNGV. Trimming took off 5 bases at V and 6 bases at J, with 13 bases between the two ends. This CDR3 has 13 residues. In DNA form, the CDR3 reads TGTGCCAGCAGCCTCTCCTCAGGGGATGGCTACACCTTC. Its protein is CASSLSSGDGYTF. The full variable domain, rest sourced from reference TRBV11-2 and TRBJ1-2, is EAGVAQSPRYKIIEKRQSVAFWCNPISGHATLYWYQQILGQGPKLLIQFQNNGVVDDSQLPKDRFSAERLKGVDSTLKIQPAKLEDSAVYLCASSLSSGDGYTFGSGTRLTVV.